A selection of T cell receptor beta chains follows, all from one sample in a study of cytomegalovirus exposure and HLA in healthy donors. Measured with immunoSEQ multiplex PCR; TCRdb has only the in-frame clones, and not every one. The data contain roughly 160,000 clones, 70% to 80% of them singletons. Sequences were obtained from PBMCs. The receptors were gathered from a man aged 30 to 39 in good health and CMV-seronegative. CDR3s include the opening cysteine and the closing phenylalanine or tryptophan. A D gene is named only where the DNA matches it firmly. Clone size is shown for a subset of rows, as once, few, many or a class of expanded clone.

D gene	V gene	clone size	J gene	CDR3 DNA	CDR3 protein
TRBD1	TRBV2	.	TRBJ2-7	TGTGCCAGCAGTGGTTGGGACAGGCAATACGAGCAGTACTTC	CASSGWDRQYEQYF
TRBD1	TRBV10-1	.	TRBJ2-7	TGCGCCAGCACCGGACAGGGATCCGACGAGCAGTACTTC	CASTGQGSDEQYF
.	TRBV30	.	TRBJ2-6	TGTGCCTGGAGCCTCAGTGGGGCCAACGTCCTGACTTTC	CAWSLSGANVLTF
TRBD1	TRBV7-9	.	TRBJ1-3	TGTGCCAGCAGCTTAGCCCCGACAGGGTCTGGAAACACCATATATTTT	CASSLAPTGSGNTIYF
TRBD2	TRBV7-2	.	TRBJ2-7	TGTGCCAGCAGCCCCATAGCGGGGGGCTACTCCTACGAGCAGTACTTC	CASSPIAGGYSYEQYF
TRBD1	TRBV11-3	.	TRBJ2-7	TGTGCCAGGACAGGGCCCTTCATGACGATTATCTACGAGCAGTACTTC	CARTGPFMTIIYEQYF
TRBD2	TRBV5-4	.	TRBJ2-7	TGTGCCAGCAGCTTGGTTACGGGAGGGCCCCCCGATCCCTACGAGCAGTACTTC	CASSLVTGGPPDPYEQYF
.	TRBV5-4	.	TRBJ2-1	TGTGCCAGCAGGCGTGGGGGGGGCCCAAGCTCCTACAATGAGCAGTTCTTC	CASRRGGGPSSYNEQFF
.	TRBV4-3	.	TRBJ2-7	TGCGCCAGCAGCCAAAACCCGAATATTGGCGGCGAGCAGTACTTC	CASSQNPNIGGEQYF
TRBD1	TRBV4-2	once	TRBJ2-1	TGTGCCAGCAGCCTAAGTTCGGACAGGGTTGGAGATGAGCAGTTCTTC	CASSLSSDRVGDEQFF
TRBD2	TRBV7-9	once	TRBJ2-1	TGTGCCAGCAGCCCTCCGGGACTACCCTCCTACAATGAGCAGTTCTTC	CASSPPGLPSYNEQFF
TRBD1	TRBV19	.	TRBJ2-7	TGTGCCAGTAGTTGGGACAGTGATAGGACCGAGCAGTACTTC	CASSWDSDRTEQYF
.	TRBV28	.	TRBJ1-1	TGTGCCAGCAGTTCAGGCTCCCGGGGGGTAACTTTCTTT	CASSSGSRGVTFF
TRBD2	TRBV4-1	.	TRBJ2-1	TGCGCCAGCAGCCCTTTAGCGGGGGGGGTCAACAATGAGCAGTTCTTC	CASSPLAGGVNNEQFF
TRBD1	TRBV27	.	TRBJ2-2	TGTGCCAGCAGTTATGGAATAGGGGGCCCCACCGGGGAGCTGTTTTTT	CASSYGIGGPTGELFF
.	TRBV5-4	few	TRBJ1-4	TGTGCCAGCAGCACGAACCGGGACTCCGGTGAAAAACTGTTTTTT	CASSTNRDSGEKLFF
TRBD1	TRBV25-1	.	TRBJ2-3	TGTGCCAGCTCCGGGACAGGGGGCCGGAGAAATACGCAGTATTTT	CASSGTGGRRNTQYF
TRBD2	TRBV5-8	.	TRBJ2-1	TGTGCCAGCAGCTTGAGGACTAGCGGGAGCTATGAGCAGTTCTTC	CASSLRTSGSYEQFF
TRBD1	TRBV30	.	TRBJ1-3	TGTGCCTGGCATAATGGGGGACAGGGTGTCGGAAACACCATATATTTT	CAWHNGGQGVGNTIYF
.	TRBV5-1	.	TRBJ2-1	TGCGCCAGCAGCGCGAGGGACTCTTACAATGAGCAGTTCTTC	CASSARDSYNEQFF
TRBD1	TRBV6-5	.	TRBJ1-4	TGTGCCAGCACCGCAGCCGGGACAGGGTTAAAAAAACTGTTTTTT	CASTAAGTGLKKLFF
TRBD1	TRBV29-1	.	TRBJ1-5	TGCAGCGTCTCGCGGGACAGAGATCAGCCCCAGCATTTT	CSVSRDRDQPQHF
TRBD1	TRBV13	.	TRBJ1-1	TGTGCCAGCAGCTGGGGGACAGGGGGCTCCGTCACTGAAGCTTTCTTT	CASSWGTGGSVTEAFF
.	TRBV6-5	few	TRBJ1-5	TGTGCCAGCAGTCGGACAGTAAATAGCAATCAGCCCCAGCATTTT	CASSRTVNSNQPQHF
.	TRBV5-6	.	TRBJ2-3	TGTGCCAGCAGCTTGGGCGGGGTTTTGGTAGATACGCAGTATTTT	CASSLGGVLVDTQYF
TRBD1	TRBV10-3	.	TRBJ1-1	TGTGCCATCAGTGAGTCCGGGCAGGGGGACACTGAAGCTTTCTTT	CAISESGQGDTEAFF
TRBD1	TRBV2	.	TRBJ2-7	TGTGCCACTCATGGGACAGGGGGAGACTACGAGCAGTACTTC	CATHGTGGDYEQYF
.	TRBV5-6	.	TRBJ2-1	TGTGCCAGCAGCTCCCTCGGGTCCACGCTCAGCTCCTACAATGAGCAGTTCTTC	CASSSLGSTLSSYNEQFF
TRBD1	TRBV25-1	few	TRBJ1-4	TGTGCCAGCGGACAGACAGGGCTCGCTGAAAAACTGTTTTTT	CASGQTGLAEKLFF
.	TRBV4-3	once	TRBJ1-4	TGCGCCAGCAGCCTGTATGTAGACAGAAATGAAAAACTGTTTTTT	CASSLYVDRNEKLFF
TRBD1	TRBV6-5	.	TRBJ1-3	TGTGCCAGCAGTTACGGTCAGGGGGCCTCTGGAAACACCATATATTTT	CASSYGQGASGNTIYF
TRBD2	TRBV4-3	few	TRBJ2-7	TGCGCCAGCAGCCAAGATGTTCCGTCGGGGACTAGCGGTGGTGTTGGGGAGCAGTACTTC	CASSQDVPSGTSGGVGEQYF
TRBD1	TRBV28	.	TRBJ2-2	TGTGCCAGCAGTCCCGGGACAGGGAGGACCGGGGAGCTGTTTTTT	CASSPGTGRTGELFF
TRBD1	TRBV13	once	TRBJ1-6	TGTGCCAGCAGCTTCCCCGGGACAGGACCACCCCTCCACTTT	CASSFPGTGPPLHF
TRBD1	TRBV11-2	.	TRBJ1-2	TGTGCCAGCAGCCAATTTGAGACAGGGGGCGACTATGGCTACACCTTC	CASSQFETGGDYGYTF
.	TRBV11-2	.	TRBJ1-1	TGTGCCAGCAGCTTCGCGACTCGGGGGGTCACTGAAGCTTTCTTT	CASSFATRGVTEAFF
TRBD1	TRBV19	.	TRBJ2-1	TGTGCCAGTAGTATAGCGACAGGGGGATACAATGAGCAGTTCTTC	CASSIATGGYNEQFF
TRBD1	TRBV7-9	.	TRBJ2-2	TGTGCCAGCAGCGCACCCGGGACAGAGAACACCGGGGAGCTGTTTTTT	CASSAPGTENTGELFF
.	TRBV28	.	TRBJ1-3	TGTGCCAGCCGGGGGGTTTCTGGAAACACCATATATTTT	CASRGVSGNTIYF
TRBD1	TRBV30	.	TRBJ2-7	TGTGCCTGGAGTGTATACCCCTGGGGGACAGGGAGGGTCTACGAGCAGTACTTC	CAWSVYPWGTGRVYEQYF
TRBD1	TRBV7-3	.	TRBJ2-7	TGTGCCAGCAGCTTAATGGGGACAGGGCCGACCTACGAGCAGTACTTC	CASSLMGTGPTYEQYF
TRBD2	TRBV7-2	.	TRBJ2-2	TGTGCCAGCAGCTCCGGCGGGGGGCCAAGCACCGGGGAGCTGTTTTTT	CASSSGGGPSTGELFF
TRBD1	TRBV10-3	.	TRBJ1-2	TGTGCCATCACTGGGACAGGGGGCTCTAACTATGGCTACACCTTC	CAITGTGGSNYGYTF
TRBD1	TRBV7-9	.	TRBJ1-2	TGTGCCAGCATCGAACCGGACAGGGTTAGCTATGGCTACACCTTC	CASIEPDRVSYGYTF